These 29 T cell receptor beta chains originate from one sample sequenced in a study of neurological immune-mediated disorders. TCRdb redid the calling of the 5' RACE reads with MiXCR, one entry per CDR3 protein. The table has 60,000 to 80,000 distinct CDR3 sequences, around 4.7% seen once. The specimen was PBMCs. The receptors were gathered from a woman aged 45-65 years with multiple sclerosis.

The chain has TRBV11-2 and TRBJ2-3; D call uncertain. This CDR3 region has 13 residues. Between the trimmed V and J ends, which lost 2 bases and 5 bases, there was a span of 8 bases. Germline loops: CDR1 SGHAT, CDR2 FQNNGV. CDR3 amino acids: CASSLNFQDTQYF. The CDR3 nucleotides read TGTGCCAGCAGCTTAAATTTCCAAGATACGCAGTATTTT.

This clonotype was seen at least ten times. The J gene is TRBJ1-2, the V gene TRBV7-2, with D hard to call. Trimming shortened V by 5 bases and J by 6 bases, and 13 bases separated the two germline ends. Germline V lookup: CDR1 SGHTA, CDR2 FQGNSA. The CDR3 loop spans 13 amino acids. The CDR3 nucleotides read TGTGCCAGCAGCGCCTCAAGGGAGGATGGCTACACCTTC. Encoded protein: CASSASREDGYTF.

This clonotype was seen at least ten times. The CDR3 loop reads CASSPSWRGYNEQFF. Written as DNA, the CDR3 is TGTGCCAGCAGTCCTAGCTGGCGGGGGTACAATGAGCAGTTCTTC. The V gene is TRBV6-2 or TRBV6-3, the J gene TRBJ2-1, with TRBD2 identical over 7 bases. This CDR3 is built from 15 residues. The junction had 8 bases not matched to a gene; V was cut back by 5 bases and J by 4 bases. Germline CDR1 MNHEY, CDR2 SVGEGT.

This clonotype was observed at least ten times. The chain is built from TRBV15 and TRBJ2-7; 7 positions agree with TRBD1. The germline V gene encodes CDR1 LNHNV and CDR2 YYDKDF (reference sequence). The CDR3 loop spans 15 amino acids. Trimming removed 2 bases from V and 6 bases from J; junction bases left unmatched: 10. This chain's CDR3 is CATSRTRQGNSEQYV. The CDR3 DNA reads as TGTGCCACCAGCAGAACCAGACAGGGAAACTCCGAGCAGTACGTC.

This clonotype was seen many times. The chain combines TRBV20-1 with TRBJ1-2; D not certain. Germline values: CDR1 DFQATT, CDR2 SNEGSKA (reference sequence). This CDR3 has 13 amino acids. The germline V and J ends were trimmed by 0 bases and 3 bases, with 8 bases remaining between them. In nucleotides, the CDR3 is TGCAGTGCTAGAGACAGGCTCCACTATGGCTACACCTTC. Protein product: CSARDRLHYGYTF.

This clonotype occurred many times. V and J are TRBV5-6 and TRBJ2-7; D is perhaps TRBD2 (5 bases). CDR1 SGHDT and CDR2 YYEEEE come from the germline V gene. CDR3 length equals 15 residues. Deletions cut 2 bases from V and 3 bases from J, with 15 bases between. This CDR3 reads CASSLRGRFVYEQYV. The CDR3 bases are TGTGCCAGCAGCTTAAGAGGGCGTTTCGTCTACGAGCAGTACGTC.

This clonotype was recorded many times. This chain uses TRBV7-2 with TRBJ2-2; 7 bases are a match to TRBD1. Trimming took 7 bases from V and 9 from J; bases not matched to a gene: 17. The CDR3 is 16 amino acids. Per germline, CDR1 SGHTA and CDR2 FQGNSA. CDR3 loop: CASTPDKGASPRELFF. The CDR3, as DNA: TGTGCCAGCACCCCTGACAAGGGGGCCTCTCCCAGGGAGCTGTTTTTT.

This clonotype has at least ten counts. V usage is TRBV24-1 and J usage is TRBJ2-4; D is undetermined. The CDR3 is 15 residues long. Germline V CDR1 and CDR2: KGHDR, SFDVKD. V was pared by 3 bases and J by 6 bases, with 14 bases between. Here the CDR3 DNA reads TGTGCCACCAGTGATGGTTTGGGGAATGGAAACATTCAGTACTTC. Protein: CATSDGLGNGNIQYF.

This clonotype occurred many times. The chain carries TRBV5-1 and TRBJ2-6; 7 bases map to TRBD1. The J segment lost 1 base and the V segment lost 0 bases, leaving 16 bases of the junction unmatched. Germline assignment: CDR1 SGHRS and CDR2 YFSETQ. The CDR3 has 21 amino acids. The CDR3 here is CASSLAETGLPISSGANVLTF. CDR3 nucleotide sequence: TGCGCCAGCAGCTTGGCCGAGACAGGGTTGCCCATTTCGTCTGGGGCCAACGTCCTGACTTTC. Based on the CDR3 plus reference TRBV5-1 and TRBJ2-6, the full variable domain is KAGVTQTPRYLIKTRGQQVTLSCSPISGHRSVSWYQQTPGQGLQFLFEYFSETQRNKGNFPGRFSGRQFSNSRSEMNVSTLELGDSALYLCASSLAETGLPISSGANVLTFGAGSRLTVL.

Turning to this clonotype: Its ends do not fully match the called genes, so a read error is possible. The chain employs TRBV7-8 and TRBJ1-6; possibly TRBD1 for D (5 bases). CDR3 length: 14 residues. Germline CDR1 reads SGHVS; CDR2 reads FQNEAQ. CDR3 bases: TGTGCCAGCAGCTTTGGACAAGATAATTCACCCCTCAACTTT. Encoded protein: CASSFGQDNSPLNF.

In this sample, this clonotype turned up many times. The rearrangement links TRBV2 to TRBJ1-4; no clear D. The CDR3 covers 14 residues. Trimming left V 6 bases short and J 2 bases short, with 10 bases between. Germline V CDR1 and CDR2: SNHLY, FYNNEI. CDR3 coding DNA: TGTGCCAGCAGGGAGAGGTCGACTAATGAAAAACTGTTTTTT. It is translated as CASRERSTNEKLFF.

This clonotype was detected ten times or more. The genes are TRBV7-3 and TRBJ2-3; TRBD2 is a possible D gene (6 bases). With 1 base removed from V and 3 bases from J, the gap between germline ends came to 11 bases. This CDR3 contains 15 residues. CDR1 and CDR2 (germline): SGHTA, FQGTGA. This CDR3 is CASSLNVAGTDTQYF. As DNA, the CDR3 is TGTGCCAGCAGCTTAAACGTTGCGGGGACAGATACGCAGTATTTT.

This clonotype has at least ten counts. The chain recombines TRBV7-2 with TRBJ2-7; 11 bases are a match to TRBD1. The CDR3 totals 14 residues. From germline, CDR1 is SGHTA and CDR2 FQGNSA. With V trimmed by 5 bases and J by 7 bases, 7 bases remained unmatched. The CDR3 sequence is CASSPDRGPGEQYF. As DNA, the CDR3 is TGTGCCAGCAGCCCGGACAGGGGGCCAGGAGAGCAGTACTTC.

By share, this clonotype counts as medium-sized. The rearrangement uses TRBV7-3 and TRBJ2-1; 7 nucleotides line up with TRBD1. Germline CDR1 is SGHTA and CDR2 is FQGTGA. V lost 4 bases and J lost 5; bases outside the gene matches: 11. This CDR3 contains 16 residues. In DNA, the CDR3 is TGTGCCAGCAGCTCTTCTCCGGGACAGCCGGACAATGAGCAGTTCTTC. This sequence encodes CASSSSPGQPDNEQFF.

Details on this clonotype: This may come from a read error, since a much larger clone is one base off. The CDR3 end shows no conserved phenylalanine or tryptophan, and so a read error is likely. In DNA, the CDR3 is TGTGCCACCCGGAAGGGTGCAACTAATGAAAAACTGTTTATT. This codes for CATRKGATNEKLFI. The genes are TRBV15 and TRBJ1-4; D is unresolved. The CDR3 loop spans 14 amino acids. Germline V lookup: CDR1 LNHNV, CDR2 YYDKDF (reference sequence). Deletions cut 8 bases from V and 0 bases from J, with 10 bases between.

This clonotype was recorded at least ten times. The V call is TRBV4-1, the J call TRBJ2-1; D possibly corresponds to TRBD2 (7 bases). The germline gives CDR1 MGHRA, CDR2 YSYEKL. The CDR3 spans 17 residues. V shed 0 bases and J shed 5 bases, with 17 bases lying between them. In nucleotides, the CDR3 is TGCGCCAGCAGCCAAGAGGGGTCGGCGGGGGCAAACAATGAGCAGTTCTTC. It yields the protein CASSQEGSAGANNEQFF.

The table lists this clonotype with many counts. The V gene is TRBV20-1, the J gene TRBJ2-1; D not resolved. CDR1 and CDR2 from the germline V gene are DFQATT and SNEGSKA (reference sequence). Trimming removed 0 bases from V and 0 bases from J, with 15 bases in between. There are 17 residues in the CDR3. The DNA for the CDR3 is TGCAGTGCTAGAGATATATCTGCTACCGACTCCTACAATGAGCAGTTCTTC. This sequence encodes CSARDISATDSYNEQFF.

In its sample, this clonotype was seen a few times. One junction end disagrees with the germline gene, perhaps due to a read error. This rearrangement joins TRBV4-1 to TRBJ1-5, with 9 bases fitting TRBD1. The CDR3 runs 17 residues. Per the germline V gene, CDR1 is MGHRA and CDR2 is YSYEKL. The CDR3 DNA reads as TGCGCCAGCAGCTTCCCAACCGGGACAGGGCTGAATCAGCCCCAGAATTTT. It yields the protein CASSFPTGTGLNQPQNF.

This clonotype was detected many times. This CDR3 reads CATSDHELGGFNEQFF. The CDR3 DNA is TGTGCCACCAGTGACCACGAATTGGGGGGTTTCAATGAGCAGTTCTTC. The gene calls are TRBV24-1 and TRBJ2-1; a possible D gene is TRBD2 (6 bases). Germline loops: CDR1 KGHDR, CDR2 SFDVKD. There are 16 residues in the CDR3. V lost 4 bases and J lost 6, with 18 bases in between.

This clonotype was detected ten times or more. The V call is TRBV4-3, the J call TRBJ1-1; D is uncertain. Trimming cost V 0 bases and J 1 base, with 9 bases left between them. The CDR3 length is 15 residues. CDR1 LGHNA and CDR2 YSLEER come from the germline V gene. This chain's CDR3 is CASSQDRNRNTEAFF. Written as DNA, the CDR3 is TGCGCCAGCAGCCAAGATCGTAACAGGAACACTGAAGCTTTCTTT.

This clonotype was recorded many times. V and J are TRBV20-1 and TRBJ2-1; 7 bases align to TRBD2. The junction had 5 bases not matched to a gene; V was cut back by 5 bases and J by 4 bases. The CDR3 covers 13 residues. The germline gives CDR1 DFQATT, CDR2 SNEGSKA (reference sequence). The CDR3 loop reads CSALPGLYNEQFF. CDR3 coding DNA: TGCAGTGCTTTGCCGGGACTATACAATGAGCAGTTCTTC.

The chain recombines TRBV5-1 with TRBJ1-1; 9 bases map to TRBD1. V was clipped by 4 bases and J by 7 bases; unmatched bases: 8. The CDR3 has 14 residues. Looked up from germline, CDR1 is SGHRS and CDR2 is YFSETQ. CDR3 nucleotide sequence: TGCGCCAGCAGCGGAACCGGGACAGGGATTGAAGCTTTCTTT. As protein: CASSGTGTGIEAFF.

This clonotype was observed a few times. The junction and the germline gene differ at one end; a read error may be behind it. The chain employs TRBV20-1 and TRBJ1-5; TRBD1 agrees at 7 bases. Germline V CDR1 and CDR2: DFQATT, SNEGSKA (reference sequence). The CDR3 spans 13 residues. The CDR3 DNA follows: TGCAGTGCTCGCCGGGACAGTTATCAGCCCCAGAATTTT. Protein product: CSARRDSYQPQNF.

This clonotype was counted at least ten times. The chain joins TRBV15 to TRBJ1-1; D not certain. Germline V gene lookup returns CDR1 LNHNV and CDR2 YYDKDF (reference sequence). V was pared by 7 bases and J by 1 base, with 10 bases between. CDR3 size: 13 residues. For the CDR3, the DNA is TGTGCCACCAAGAACAGAGAGAACACTGAAGCTTTCTTT. Protein sequence: CATKNRENTEAFF.

This clonotype was found a few times. The rearrangement uses TRBV20-1 and TRBJ2-4; 7 bases agree with TRBD1. The CDR3 covers 15 residues. V was clipped by 6 bases and J by 1 base; unmatched bases: 9. Germline assignment: CDR1 DFQATT and CDR2 SNEGSKA (reference sequence). In DNA, the CDR3 is TGCAGTGCAACCCGACAGGGTACGGCCAAAAACATTCAGTACTTC. Residues: CSATRQGTAKNIQYF.

This clonotype has ten or more counts. The chain has TRBV15 and TRBJ2-3; D tentatively reads TRBD1 or TRBD2 (5 bases each). Germline V gene sequence: CDR1 LNHNV, CDR2 YYDKDF (reference sequence). This CDR3 has 12 residues. With 8 bases removed from V and 1 base from J, the gap between germline ends came to 7 bases. CDR3 nucleotides: TGTGCCACCCGAGGGGGCACAGATACGCAGTATTTT. Protein: CATRGGTDTQYF. Combining the CDR3 with reference TRBV15 and TRBJ2-3 gives the whole variable domain DAMVIQNPRYQVTQFGKPVTLSCSQTLNHNVMYWYQQKSSQAPKLLFHYYDKDFNNEADTPDNFQSRRPNTSFCFLDIRSPGLGDTAMYLCATRGGTDTQYFGPGTRLTVL.

This clonotype occurred many times. The chain combines TRBV4-3 with TRBJ1-1, with unresolved D. Trimming left V 0 bases short and J 0 bases short, with 23 bases between. The CDR3 consists of 20 residues. Germline-derived CDR1 and CDR2 are LGHNA and YSLEER. The CDR3 DNA sequence: TGCGCCAGCAGCCAAGATGGACTCGTAGCGCTTTCGGGAGTGAACACTGAAGCTTTCTTT. Translating it yields CASSQDGLVALSGVNTEAFF.

A few counts support this clonotype. Possible read error: a much larger clone is one base away. CDR3 sequence: CASRLPPGQGASPLNF. The CDR3 DNA follows: TGCGCCAGCCGTTTACCCCCGGGACAGGGAGCTTCACCCCTCAACTTT. This sequence joins TRBV10-1 and TRBJ1-6; 9 positions match TRBD1. Germline CDR1 is WNHNN and CDR2 is SYGVQD (reference sequence). This CDR3 has 16 residues.

This clonotype was detected ten times or more. The rearrangement uses TRBV14 and TRBJ2-3; 10 positions agree with TRBD2. After removal of 4 bases from V and 3 bases from J, the junction contained 4 bases not matched to a gene. Germline V gives CDR1 SGHDN, CDR2 FVKESK. CDR3 length: 15 residues. DNA of the CDR3: TGTGCCAGCAGCCGAAGGACTAGCGGTACAGATACGCAGTATTTT. As protein: CASSRRTSGTDTQYF. Variable domain in full (rest from reference TRBV14 and TRBJ2-3): EAGVTQFPSHSVIEKGQTVTLRCDPISGHDNLYWYRRVMGKEIKFLLHFVKESKQDESGMPNNRFLAERTGGTYSTLKVQPAELEDSGVYFCASSRRTSGTDTQYFGPGTRLTVL.